Detailed here is one T cell receptor beta chain. Its antigen is undetermined. Trimming took 0 bases from V and 4 from J, leaving 13 bases between them. Looked up from germline, CDR1 is SGDLS and CDR2 is YYNGEE. The CDR3 runs 16 residues. These data are taken from a study of T-cell reconstitution after alpha-beta-depleted transplantation in children. Study-wide results and limits: Reports say that about two months after transplant, the alpha-beta T cells came out of several hundred graft clones that had expanded.

TCRbeta library preparation incorporated unique molecular identifiers. TCRdb analysed the PCR reads with MiXCR anew, one entry per CDR3 protein. This repertoire shows 900,000 or so distinct CDR3 sequences, roughly 15% found once; its top ten account for 5%. This material consisted of PBMCs, mostly from graft donor cells, taken 360 days after TCRalphabeta/CD19-depleted stem cell transplant. This TCR was recovered from a male patient aged 10 to 17 who had a stem cell transplant for acute lymphoblastic leukemia, so the T cells may come from the graft donor. The chain uses TRBV9 and TRBJ2-2; D ambiguous. CDR3 amino acids: CASSVEGFVGTGELFF. Here the CDR3 DNA reads TGTGCCAGCAGCGTAGAAGGATTTGTAGGCACCGGGGAGCTGTTTTTT.